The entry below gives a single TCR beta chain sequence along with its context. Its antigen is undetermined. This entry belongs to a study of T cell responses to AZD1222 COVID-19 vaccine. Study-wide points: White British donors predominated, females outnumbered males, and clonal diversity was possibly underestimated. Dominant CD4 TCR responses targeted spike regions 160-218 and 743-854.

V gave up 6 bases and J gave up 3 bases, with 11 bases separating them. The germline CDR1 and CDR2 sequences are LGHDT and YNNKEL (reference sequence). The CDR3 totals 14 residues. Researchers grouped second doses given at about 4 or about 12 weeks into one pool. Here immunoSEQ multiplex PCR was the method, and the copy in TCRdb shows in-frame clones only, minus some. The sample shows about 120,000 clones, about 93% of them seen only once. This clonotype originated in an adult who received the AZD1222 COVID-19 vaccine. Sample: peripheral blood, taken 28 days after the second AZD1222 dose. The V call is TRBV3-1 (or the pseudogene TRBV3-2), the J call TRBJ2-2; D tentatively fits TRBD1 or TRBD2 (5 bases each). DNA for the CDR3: TGTGCCAGCAGACGGGACGGCGACACCGGGGAGCTGTTTTTT. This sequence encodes CASRRDGDTGELFF.